The 8 T cell receptor beta chains below were found in one sample sequenced in a study of molecular identifiers for immune sequencing clone quantification. TCRdb re-called the PCR reads with MiXCR, one entry per CDR3 protein. The sample has about 640,000 distinct CDR3 sequences, just under 20% seen once. Sequencing was carried out using naive CD8+ T cells from blood, with Jurkat cell RNA spiked in. The subset denotes: FACS-sorted CD8+CD4-CCR7+CD45RA+ naive T cells. Receptor source: a human donor in good health. Some libraries in this study had Jurkat cell RNA spiked in.

This clonotype has ten or more counts. The rearrangement uses TRBV29-1 and TRBJ1-3; D may be TRBD1 (5 bases). The CDR3 contains 13 residues. Germline CDR1 SQVTM, CDR2 ANQGSEA. V lost 1 base and J 3 bases, leaving 7 bases between the germline ends. CDR3 residues: CSVEAGSGNTIYF. The CDR3 coding sequence is TGCAGCGTTGAAGCAGGGAGTGGAAACACCATATATTTT.

This clonotype occurred many times. This chain uses TRBV5-5 with TRBJ1-1; no reliable D call. Germline CDR1 is SGHKS and CDR2 is YYEKEE (reference sequence). Trimming removed 4 bases at V and 8 bases at J, with 12 bases between. CDR3 size: 12 residues. The CDR3 region is CASSLVGEEAFF. The CDR3 DNA follows: TGTGCCAGCAGCCTAGTCGGCGAGGAAGCTTTCTTT.

This clonotype was seen many times. The chain couples TRBV9 to TRBJ2-3, with 10 bases identical to TRBD2. V was clipped by 4 bases and J by 0 bases; unmatched bases: 8. This CDR3 is built from 17 residues. Germline CDR1 and CDR2: SGDLS and YYNGEE. CDR3 in DNA: TGTGCCAGCAGCCCCGGACGGACTAGCGGTAGCACAGATACGCAGTATTTT. It translates to CASSPGRTSGSTDTQYF.

On this clonotype itself: A read error may explain this, as a much larger clone is one base away. This chain uses TRBV7-9 with TRBJ2-7, with D possibly called TRBD1 or TRBD2 (7 bases each). The CDR3 runs 18 residues. V was shortened by 5 bases and J by 6 bases, with 29 bases between the two germline ends. Germline lookup yields CDR1 SEHNR and CDR2 FQNEAQ (reference sequence). The CDR3 sequence is CASSPTGASGLGGVEQYF. In DNA, the CDR3 is TGTGCCAGCAGCCCAACAGGGGCTAGCGGATTAGGCGGGGTCGAGCAGTACTTC.

Points on this clonotype: The germline gene is not matched at one end of the junction; a read error may be the cause. The gene calls are TRBV5-1 and TRBJ2-4; D not certain. The CDR3 length is 15 residues. The V gene's germline CDR1 is SGHRS and CDR2 YFSETQ. DNA for the CDR3: TGCGCCAGCAGCCCCCTTGCGAAAGTCAAAAGCATTCAGTACTTC. Protein: CASSPLAKVKSIQYF.

The J gene is TRBJ2-7, the V gene TRBV11-2, with 10 bases fitting TRBD1. The CDR3 length is 16 residues. CDR1 and CDR2 from the germline V gene are SGHAT and FQNNGV. The ends lost 3 bases at V and 5 bases at J; junction bases unmatched: 10. The CDR3 DNA sequence: TGTGCCAGCAGCTTTACGCCCGGGACAGGGGCAAACGAGCAGTACTTC. Its translation is CASSFTPGTGANEQYF.

This clonotype was counted many times. This sequence joins TRBV29-1 and TRBJ2-7; 7 positions match TRBD1. This CDR3 has 10 residues. CDR1 is SQVTM and CDR2 is ANQGSEA in the germline V gene. Trimming took 4 bases from V and 7 from J; bases not matched to a gene: 1. The CDR3 nucleotides read TGCAGCGTTGTGACAGGGGAGCAGTACTTC. Encoded protein: CSVVTGEQYF.

In its sample, this clonotype was seen many times. The gene calls are TRBV12-5 and TRBJ2-3, with 8 nucleotides matching TRBD1. CDR3 length equals 15 residues. V was pared by 2 bases and J by 4 bases, with 5 bases of the junction left unmatched. Germline V gene data show CDR1 as LGHNT and CDR2 as FRNRAP. The CDR3 loop is CASGLWAGGADTQYF. Here the CDR3 DNA reads TGTGCTAGTGGTTTGTGGGCAGGGGGCGCAGATACGCAGTATTTT.